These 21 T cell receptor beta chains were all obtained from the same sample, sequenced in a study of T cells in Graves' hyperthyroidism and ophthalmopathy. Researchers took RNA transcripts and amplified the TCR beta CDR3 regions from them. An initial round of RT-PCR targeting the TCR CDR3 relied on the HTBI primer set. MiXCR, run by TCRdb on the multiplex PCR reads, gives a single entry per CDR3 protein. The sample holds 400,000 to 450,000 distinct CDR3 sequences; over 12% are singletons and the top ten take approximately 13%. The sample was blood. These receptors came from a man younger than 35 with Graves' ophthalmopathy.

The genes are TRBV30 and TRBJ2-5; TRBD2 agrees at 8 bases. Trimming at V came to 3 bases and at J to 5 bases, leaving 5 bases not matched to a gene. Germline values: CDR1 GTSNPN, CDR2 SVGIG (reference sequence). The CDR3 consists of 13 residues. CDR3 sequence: CAWSGGVGETQYF. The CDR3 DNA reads TGTGCCTGGAGCGGGGGGGTAGGGGAGACCCAGTACTTC.

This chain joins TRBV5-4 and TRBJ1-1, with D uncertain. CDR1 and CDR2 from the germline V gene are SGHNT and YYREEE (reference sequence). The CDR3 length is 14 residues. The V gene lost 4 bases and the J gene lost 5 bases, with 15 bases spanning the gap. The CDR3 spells CASSTIAGGTEAFF. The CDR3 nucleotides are TGTGCCAGCAGCACTATAGCCGGTGGGACTGAAGCTTTCTTT.

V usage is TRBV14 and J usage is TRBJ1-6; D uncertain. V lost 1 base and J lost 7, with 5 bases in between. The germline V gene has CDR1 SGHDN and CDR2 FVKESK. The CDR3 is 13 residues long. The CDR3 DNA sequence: TGTGCCAGCAGCCAAGTGCCGAATTCACCCCTCCACTTT. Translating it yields CASSQVPNSPLHF. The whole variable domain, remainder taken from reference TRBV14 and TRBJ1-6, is EAGVTQFPSHSVIEKGQTVTLRCDPISGHDNLYWYRRVMGKEIKFLLHFVKESKQDESGMPNNRFLAERTGGTYSTLKVQPAELEDSGVYFCASSQVPNSPLHFGNGTRLTVT.

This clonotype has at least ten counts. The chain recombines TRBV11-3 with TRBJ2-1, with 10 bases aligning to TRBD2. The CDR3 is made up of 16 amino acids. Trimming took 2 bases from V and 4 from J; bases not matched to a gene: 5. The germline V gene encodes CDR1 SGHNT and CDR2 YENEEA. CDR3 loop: CASSLWSGGAYNEQFF. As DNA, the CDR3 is TGTGCCAGCAGCTTATGGAGCGGGGGGGCGTACAATGAGCAGTTCTTC.

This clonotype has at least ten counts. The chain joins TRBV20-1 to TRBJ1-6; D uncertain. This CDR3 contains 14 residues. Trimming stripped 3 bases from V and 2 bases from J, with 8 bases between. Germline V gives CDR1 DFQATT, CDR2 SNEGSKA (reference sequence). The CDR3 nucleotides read TGCAGTGCTAGGAACACTCCCTATAATTCACCCCTCCACTTT. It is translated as CSARNTPYNSPLHF.

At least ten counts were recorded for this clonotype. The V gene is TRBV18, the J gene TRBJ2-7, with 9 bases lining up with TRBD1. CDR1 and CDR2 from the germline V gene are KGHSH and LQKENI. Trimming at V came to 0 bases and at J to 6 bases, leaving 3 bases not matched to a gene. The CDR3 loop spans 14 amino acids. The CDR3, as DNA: TGTGCCAGCTCACCACCGGGACAGGGCGGCGAGCAGTACTTC. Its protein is CASSPPGQGGEQYF.

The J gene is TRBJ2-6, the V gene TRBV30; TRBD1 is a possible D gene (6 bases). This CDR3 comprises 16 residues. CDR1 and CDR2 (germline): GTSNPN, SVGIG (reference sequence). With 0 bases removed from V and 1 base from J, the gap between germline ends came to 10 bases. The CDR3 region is CAWSVTGPSGANVLTF. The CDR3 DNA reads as TGTGCCTGGAGTGTAACAGGGCCTTCTGGGGCCAACGTCCTGACTTTC.

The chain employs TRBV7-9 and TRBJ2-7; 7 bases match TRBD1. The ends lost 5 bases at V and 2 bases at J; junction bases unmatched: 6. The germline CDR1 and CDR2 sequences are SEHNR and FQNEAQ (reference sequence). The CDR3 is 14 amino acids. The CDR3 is CASSPGQATYEQYF. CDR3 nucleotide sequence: TGTGCCAGCAGCCCCGGACAGGCAACCTACGAGCAGTACTTC.

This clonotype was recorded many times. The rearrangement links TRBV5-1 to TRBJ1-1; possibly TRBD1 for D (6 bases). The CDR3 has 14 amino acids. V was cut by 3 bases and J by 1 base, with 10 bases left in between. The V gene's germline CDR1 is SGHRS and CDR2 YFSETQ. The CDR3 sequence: CASSYGTPNTEAFF. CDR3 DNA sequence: TGCGCCAGCAGCTATGGGACACCGAACACTGAAGCTTTCTTT.

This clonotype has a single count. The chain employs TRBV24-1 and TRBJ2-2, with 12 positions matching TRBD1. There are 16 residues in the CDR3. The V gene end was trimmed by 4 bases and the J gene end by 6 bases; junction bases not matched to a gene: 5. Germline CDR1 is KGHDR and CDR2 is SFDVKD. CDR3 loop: CATSDLGQGAPGELFF. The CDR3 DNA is TGTGCCACCAGTGACCTGGGACAGGGGGCGCCCGGGGAGCTGTTTTTT.

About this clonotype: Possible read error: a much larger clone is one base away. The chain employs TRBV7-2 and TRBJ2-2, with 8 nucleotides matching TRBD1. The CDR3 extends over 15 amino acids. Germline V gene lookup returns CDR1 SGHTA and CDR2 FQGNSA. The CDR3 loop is CASSPDRVNTGGLFF. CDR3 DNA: TGTGCCAGCAGCCCGGACAGGGTGAACACCGGGGGGCTGTTTTTT.

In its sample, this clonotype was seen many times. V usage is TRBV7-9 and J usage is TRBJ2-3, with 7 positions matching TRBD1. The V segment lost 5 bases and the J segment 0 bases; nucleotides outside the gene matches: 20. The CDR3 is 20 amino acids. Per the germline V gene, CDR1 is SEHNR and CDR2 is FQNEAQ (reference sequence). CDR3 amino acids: CASSVPPVGTDPPSTDTQYF. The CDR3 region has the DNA TGTGCCAGCAGCGTACCCCCTGTTGGGACAGATCCCCCGAGCACAGATACGCAGTATTTT.

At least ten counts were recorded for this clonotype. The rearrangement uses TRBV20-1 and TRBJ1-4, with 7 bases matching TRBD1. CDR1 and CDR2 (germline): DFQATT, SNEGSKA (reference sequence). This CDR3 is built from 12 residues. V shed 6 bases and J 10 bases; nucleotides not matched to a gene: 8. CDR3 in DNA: TGCAGTGCAAAACATCAGGGGGGAAAACTGTTTTTT. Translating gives CSAKHQGGKLFF.

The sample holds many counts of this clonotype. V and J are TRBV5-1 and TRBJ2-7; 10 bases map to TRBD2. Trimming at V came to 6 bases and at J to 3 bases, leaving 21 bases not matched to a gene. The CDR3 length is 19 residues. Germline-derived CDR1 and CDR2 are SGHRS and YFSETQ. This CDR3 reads CASKPVGLAGDPLGYEQYF. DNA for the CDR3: TGCGCCAGCAAACCGGTCGGGCTAGCGGGGGACCCCCTGGGCTACGAGCAGTACTTC.

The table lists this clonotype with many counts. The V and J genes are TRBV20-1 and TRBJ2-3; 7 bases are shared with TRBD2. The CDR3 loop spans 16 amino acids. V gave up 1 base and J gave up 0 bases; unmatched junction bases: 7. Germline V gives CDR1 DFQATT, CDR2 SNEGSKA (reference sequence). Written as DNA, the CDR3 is TGCAGTGCTAGAGTTTGGCTAGCGGTTAGCACAGATACGCAGTATTTT. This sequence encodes CSARVWLAVSTDTQYF.

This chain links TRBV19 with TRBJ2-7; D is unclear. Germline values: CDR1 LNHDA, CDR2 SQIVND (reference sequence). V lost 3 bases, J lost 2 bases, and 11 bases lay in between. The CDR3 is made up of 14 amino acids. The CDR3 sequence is CASSIKGSTYEQYF. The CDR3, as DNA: TGTGCCAGTAGTATTAAGGGATCCACCTACGAGCAGTACTTC.

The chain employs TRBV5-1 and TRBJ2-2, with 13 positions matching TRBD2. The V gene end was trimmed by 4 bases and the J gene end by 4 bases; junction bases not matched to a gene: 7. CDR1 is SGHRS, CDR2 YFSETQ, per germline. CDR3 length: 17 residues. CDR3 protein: CASSPRLAGGTTGELFF. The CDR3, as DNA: TGCGCCAGCAGCCCAAGACTAGCGGGGGGTACCACCGGGGAGCTGTTTTTT.

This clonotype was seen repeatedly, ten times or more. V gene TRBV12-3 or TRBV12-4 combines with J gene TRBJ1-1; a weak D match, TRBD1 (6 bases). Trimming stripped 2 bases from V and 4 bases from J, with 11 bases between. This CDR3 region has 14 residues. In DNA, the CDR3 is TGTGCCAGCAGTTTACTAGGGGGAGGCACTGAAGCTTTCTTT. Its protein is CASSLLGGGTEAFF.

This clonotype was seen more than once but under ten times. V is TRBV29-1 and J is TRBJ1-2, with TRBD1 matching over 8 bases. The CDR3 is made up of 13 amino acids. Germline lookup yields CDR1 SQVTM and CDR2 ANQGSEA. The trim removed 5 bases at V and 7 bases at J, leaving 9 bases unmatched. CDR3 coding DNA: TGCAGCGTTAATCTCCAGGGGGCATCTGGCTACACCTTC. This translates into CSVNLQGASGYTF.

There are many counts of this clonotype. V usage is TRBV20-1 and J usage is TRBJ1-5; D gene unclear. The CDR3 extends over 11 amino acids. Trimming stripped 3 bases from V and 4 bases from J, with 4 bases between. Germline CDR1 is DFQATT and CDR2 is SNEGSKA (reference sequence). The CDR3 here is CSASGNQPQHF. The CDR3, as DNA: TGCAGTGCTAGCGGAAATCAGCCCCAGCATTTT.

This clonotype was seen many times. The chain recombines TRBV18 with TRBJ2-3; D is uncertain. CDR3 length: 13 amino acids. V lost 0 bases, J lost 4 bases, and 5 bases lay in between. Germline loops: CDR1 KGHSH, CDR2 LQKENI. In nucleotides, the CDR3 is TGTGCCAGCTCACCACCTTCCTCAGATACGCAGTATTTT. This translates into CASSPPSSDTQYF. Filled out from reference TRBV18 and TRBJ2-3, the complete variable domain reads NAGVMQNPRHLVRRRGQEARLRCSPMKGHSHVYWYRQLPEEGLKFMVYLQKENIIDESGMPKERFSAEFPKEGPSILRIQQVVRGDSAAYFCASSPPSSDTQYFGPGTRLTVL.